Listed here are 27 T cell receptor beta chains from one sample, sequenced in a study of T cells in localized non-small cell lung cancer. Only in-frame clones appear in the TCRdb table, and some are missing; sequencing was by immunoSEQ multiplex PCR. There are tens of thousands of clones in the sample; about 90% occur only once, and under 20% lies in the top ten. Sequenced material: peripheral blood mononuclear cells, taken before any cancer treatment. These receptor sequences come from a man aged 40 to 70 with stage III lung adenocarcinoma.

The chain recombines TRBV18 with TRBJ2-5; D gene ambiguous. The CDR3 length is 13 residues. V was clipped by 2 bases and J by 5 bases, with 9 bases between them. Germline V CDR1 and CDR2: KGHSH, LQKENI. CDR3 sequence reads: CASSPGLTETQYF. In DNA, the CDR3 is TGTGCCAGCTCACCAGGGCTAACGGAGACCCAGTACTTC.

Written as DNA, the CDR3 is TGTGCCAGTACCACTCCGAGGGGGCGAGGTGGCTACACCTTC. Translated: CASTTPRGRGGYTF. The rearrangement links TRBV19 to TRBJ1-2; 7 bases align to TRBD1. J lost 7 bases, V lost 7 bases, and 12 bases had no gene match. The CDR3 spans 14 residues. Per germline, CDR1 LNHDA and CDR2 SQIVND (reference sequence).

This clone was detected only once. V and J are TRBV6-5 and TRBJ2-1; the match to TRBD2 covers 8 bases. J lost 4 bases, V lost 6 bases, and 8 bases had no gene match. CDR1 and CDR2 from the germline V gene are MNHEY and SVGAGI. The CDR3 is 15 amino acids. The CDR3 here is CASRRLALGYNEQFF. In DNA form, the CDR3 reads TGTGCCAGCAGACGACTAGCGTTGGGTTACAATGAGCAGTTCTTC.

This chain uses TRBV5-1 with TRBJ2-3; 12 nucleotides line up with TRBD2. The V and J ends lost 4 bases and 4 bases, in that order; junction bases with no gene match: 7. Germline V gene data show CDR1 as SGHRS and CDR2 as YFSETQ. The CDR3 spans 16 residues. Written as DNA, the CDR3 is TGCGCCAGCAGCCCTTGGACTAGCGGGGATGCAGATACGCAGTATTTT. It is translated as CASSPWTSGDADTQYF.

The V call is TRBV7-8, the J call TRBJ2-5; D gene ambiguous. The CDR3 contains 14 residues. Trimming took off 5 bases at V and 1 base at J, with 11 bases between the two ends. Germline V gene lookup returns CDR1 SGHVS and CDR2 FQNEAQ. The CDR3 DNA reads TGTGCCAGCAGCCCGCGGCGAAGCCAAGAGACCCAGTACTTC. It specifies CASSPRRSQETQYF.

The chain has TRBV5-1 and TRBJ2-1, with TRBD1 identical over 7 bases. The CDR3 extends over 15 amino acids. V dropped 0 bases and J dropped 3; count of bases not matched to a gene: 3. Germline V gene lookup returns CDR1 SGHRS and CDR2 YFSETQ. The CDR3 sequence: CASSLADRIYNEQFF. The CDR3 nucleotides read TGCGCCAGCAGCTTGGCGGACAGGATCTACAATGAGCAGTTCTTC.

This chain links TRBV11-2 with TRBJ1-6, with unresolved D. Trimming removed 1 base at V and 2 bases at J, with 12 bases between. Germline V gene lookup returns CDR1 SGHAT and CDR2 FQNNGV. This CDR3 spans 17 amino acids. Here the CDR3 DNA reads TGTGCCAGCAGCTTAGCAAGGCAGATCACCTATAATTCACCCCTCCACTTT. This translates into CASSLARQITYNSPLHF.

In this sample, this clone turned up a few times. This chain joins TRBV25-1 and TRBJ1-1, with 8 bases that match TRBD1. The CDR3 length is 16 residues. Germline V gene lookup returns CDR1 MGHDK and CDR2 SYGVNS. The ends lost 2 bases at V and 0 bases at J; junction bases unmatched: 5. CDR3 bases: TGTGCCAGCAGTGAACGGGACAGGCCCATGAACACTGAAGCTTTCTTT. It yields the protein CASSERDRPMNTEAFF.

J is TRBJ1-5 and V is TRBV7-2, with D perhaps TRBD1 (6 bases). Germline CDR1 reads SGHTA; CDR2 reads FQGNSA. The CDR3 length is 15 residues. V gave up 4 bases and J gave up 3 bases, with 13 bases separating them. The CDR3 DNA reads TGTGCCAGCAGCTACAGGGTTGGAGACAATCAGCCCCAGCATTTT. This codes for CASSYRVGDNQPQHF.

The rearrangement uses TRBV12-5 and TRBJ2-1; TRBD2 might be the D (6 bases). The CDR3 totals 17 residues. V was shortened by 1 base and J by 7 bases, with 20 bases between the two germline ends. From germline, CDR1 is LGHNT and CDR2 FRNRAP. Here the CDR3 DNA reads TGTGCTAGTGGTTTGGCACCCGTGACTAGTTTGTGGAATGAGCAGTTCTTC. This encodes CASGLAPVTSLWNEQFF. The full variable domain, rest sourced from reference TRBV12-5 and TRBJ2-1, is DARVTQTPRHKVTEMGQEVTMRCQPILGHNTVFWYRQTMMQGLELLAYFRNRAPLDDSGMPKDRFSAEMPDATLATLKIQPSEPRDSAVYFCASGLAPVTSLWNEQFFGPGTRLTVL.

V usage is TRBV27 and J usage is TRBJ2-1; 10 bases fit TRBD2. V was pared by 0 bases and J by 6 bases, with 5 bases of the junction left unmatched. The CDR3 is made up of 16 amino acids. Germline V gives CDR1 MNHEY, CDR2 SMNVEV (reference sequence). The CDR3 nucleotides are TGTGCCAGCAGTTTATCGTATAGCGGGGGGCTCAATGAGCAGTTCTTC. Protein: CASSLSYSGGLNEQFF.

This clone has just one count. The junction departs from the called germline gene at one end, perhaps through a read error. The chain is built from TRBV14 and TRBJ1-4; possibly TRBD1 for D (5 bases). The CDR3 length is 13 residues. Germline V lookup: CDR1 SGHDN, CDR2 FVKESK. The CDR3 sequence: CVSSWDVREKLFF. In DNA form, the CDR3 reads TGTGTCAGCAGCTGGGACGTAAGGGAAAAACTGTTTTTT.

The chain is built from TRBV7-2 and TRBJ1-1, with D uncertain. The V gene's germline CDR1 is SGHTA and CDR2 FQGNSA. The CDR3 totals 13 residues. V lost 4 bases and J 1 base, leaving 7 bases between the germline ends. CDR3: CASSSQQNTEAFF. The CDR3 bases are TGTGCCAGCAGCTCTCAGCAGAACACTGAAGCTTTCTTT.

The chain has TRBV18 and TRBJ1-4, with D uncertain. Trimming took off 0 bases at V and 7 bases at J, with 12 bases between the two ends. CDR3 size: 15 residues. Germline CDR1 is KGHSH and CDR2 is LQKENI. CDR3 nucleotides: TGTGCCAGCTCACCACCGGGTCCGAGCGGTGAAAAACTGTTTTTT. This gives the protein CASSPPGPSGEKLFF. Filled out from reference TRBV18 and TRBJ1-4, the complete variable domain reads NAGVMQNPRHLVRRRGQEARLRCSPMKGHSHVYWYRQLPEEGLKFMVYLQKENIIDESGMPKERFSAEFPKEGPSILRIQQVVRGDSAAYFCASSPPGPSGEKLFFGSGTQLSVL.

The chain couples TRBV29-1 to TRBJ2-5; 10 positions agree with TRBD2. The ends lost 1 base at V and 5 bases at J; junction bases unmatched: 1. Germline assignment: CDR1 SQVTM and CDR2 ANQGSEA. The length of the CDR3 is 13 residues. The CDR3 nucleotides are TGCAGCGTTGAAGCTAGCGGGGGTGAGACCCAGTACTTC. It codes for CSVEASGGETQYF.

The gene calls are TRBV30 and TRBJ2-2; D is undetermined. The CDR3 has 11 residues. Trimming left V 5 bases short and J 8 bases short, with 9 bases between. From germline, CDR1 is GTSNPN and CDR2 SVGIG (reference sequence). The CDR3 protein is CAWENAGELFF. The CDR3 DNA reads TGTGCCTGGGAAAATGCAGGGGAGCTGTTTTTT.

The CDR3 loop is CASSSRGQSSGNTIYF. CDR3 DNA sequence: TGCGCCAGCAGCTCGCGGGGCCAGAGCTCTGGAAACACCATATATTTT. The V call is TRBV5-1, the J call TRBJ1-3, with TRBD1 as a possible D gene (5 bases). Between the trimmed V and J ends, which lost 3 bases and 0 bases, there was a span of 13 bases. The CDR3 contains 16 residues. Per germline, CDR1 SGHRS and CDR2 YFSETQ.

This chain uses TRBV19 with TRBJ1-1; possibly TRBD1 for D (5 bases). This CDR3 contains 13 residues. CDR1 is LNHDA and CDR2 is SQIVND in the germline V gene (reference sequence). Trimming removed 2 bases at V and 4 bases at J, with 8 bases between. As DNA, the CDR3 is TGTGCCAGTAGTATACGGGGGATCACTGAAGCTTTCTTT. It is translated as CASSIRGITEAFF.

V usage is TRBV18 and J usage is TRBJ2-3, with TRBD2 as a possible D gene (7 bases). The germline V and J ends were trimmed by 2 bases and 0 bases, with 15 bases remaining between them. The germline V gene has CDR1 KGHSH and CDR2 LQKENI. The CDR3 is 17 amino acids. The DNA for the CDR3 is TGTGCCAGCTCACCAACGGGGGGCCAACTAAGCACAGATACGCAGTATTTT. It codes for CASSPTGGQLSTDTQYF.

A word on this clone: The junction does not match germline at one end; this may be a read error. The J gene is TRBJ1-3, the V gene TRBV30; 8 bases are shared with TRBD1. The CDR3 totals 15 residues. Per the germline V gene, CDR1 is GTSNPN and CDR2 is SVGIG (reference sequence). The CDR3 DNA reads TGTGCCTGGAAAAGGCTCAGGGGGCCTGGGAACACCATATATTTT. Protein product: CAWKRLRGPGNTIYF. The whole variable domain, filled in from reference TRBV30 and TRBJ1-3, reads SQTIHQWPATLVQPVGSPLSLECTVEGTSNPNLYWYRQAAGRGLQLLFYSVGIGQISSEVPQNLSASRPQDRQFILSSKKLLLSDSGFYLCAWKRLRGPGNTIYFGEGSWLTVV.

The chain links TRBV29-1 to TRBJ2-7; 8 bases map to TRBD1. CDR1 and CDR2 (germline): SQVTM, ANQGSEA. CDR3 length: 15 amino acids. V was pared by 5 bases and J by 5 bases, with 14 bases of the junction left unmatched. As DNA, the CDR3 is TGCAGCGTTCAAAGGAGGGGGAACAGGGGGGACGAGCAGTACTTC. It codes for CSVQRRGNRGDEQYF.

V is TRBV7-9 and J is TRBJ1-1; TRBD1 is a possible D gene (6 bases). Deletions cut 5 bases from V and 4 bases from J, with 11 bases between. This CDR3 is built from 13 residues. CDR1 SEHNR and CDR2 FQNEAQ come from the germline V gene (reference sequence). CDR3 in DNA: TGTGCCAGCAGCGCTCAGGGGTCCACTGAAGCTTTCTTT. Translating it yields CASSAQGSTEAFF. The variable domain in full, completed from reference TRBV7-9 and TRBJ1-1, reads DTGVSQNPRHKITKRGQNVTFRCDPISEHNRLYWYRQTLGQGPEFLTYFQNEAQLEKSRLLSDRFSAERPKGSFSTLEIQRTEQGDSAMYLCASSAQGSTEAFFGQGTRLTVV.

The chain has TRBV2 and TRBJ2-7, with 7 positions matching TRBD2. Germline lookup yields CDR1 SNHLY and CDR2 FYNNEI. This CDR3 comprises 14 residues. V lost 7 bases and J lost 1; bases outside the gene matches: 7. This chain's CDR3 is CASKSGGGSYEQYF. In DNA form, the CDR3 reads TGTGCCAGCAAATCGGGGGGAGGTTCCTACGAGCAGTACTTC.

The chain has TRBV5-6 and TRBJ1-1; D remains ambiguous. The V gene lost 4 bases and the J gene lost 1 base, with 14 bases spanning the gap. The CDR3 covers 15 residues. Germline V gene lookup returns CDR1 SGHDT and CDR2 YYEEEE. In DNA form, the CDR3 reads TGTGCCAGCAGCCCCCCGGGAAGACGGAACACTGAAGCTTTCTTT. It is translated as CASSPPGRRNTEAFF.

The chain recombines TRBV19 with TRBJ2-2; 7 nucleotides line up with TRBD1. The CDR3 contains 13 residues. V lost 11 bases and J lost 7; bases outside the gene matches: 10. Germline V CDR1 and CDR2: LNHDA, SQIVND (reference sequence). The CDR3 DNA reads TGTGCCGGGTCGACAGGGTCCGGCGGGGAGCTGTTTTTT. Protein sequence: CAGSTGSGGELFF.

The chain uses TRBV4-3 and TRBJ1-5; D uncertain. This CDR3 spans 15 amino acids. The ends were cut back, 5 bases at V and 1 base at J, with 12 bases in the middle. Germline V CDR1 and CDR2: LGHNA, YSLEER. The CDR3 region is CASSSVLSSNQPQHF. CDR3 sequence (DNA): TGCGCCAGCAGCTCCGTGCTATCAAGCAATCAGCCCCAGCATTTT.

The genes are TRBV18 and TRBJ2-1; 8 bases are a match to TRBD2. The germline V gene has CDR1 KGHSH and CDR2 LQKENI. V lost 3 bases, J lost 10 bases, and 17 bases stayed unmatched. This CDR3 comprises 17 residues. The CDR3 bases are TGTGCCAGCTCACCTTTAACTAGCGGTTCCGTTATGGGGGAGCAGTTCTTC. It is translated as CASSPLTSGSVMGEQFF.